This record looks at one T cell receptor beta chain sequence and its context. With 1 base removed from V and 2 bases from J, the gap between germline ends came to 12 bases. CDR1 SQVTM and CDR2 ANQGSEA come from the germline V gene. This CDR3 region has 14 residues. This record comes from a study of cytomegalovirus exposure and HLA in healthy donors. Here immunoSEQ multiplex PCR was the method, and the copy in TCRdb shows in-frame clones only, minus some. The sample includes 260,000 or so clones, 90% of them seen just once. This chain joins TRBV29-1 and TRBJ2-7; the D is unclear. This sequence was found in a woman between 25 and 40 years old in good health and CMV-seronegative. Material for sequencing was PBMCs. The CDR3 reads CSVEVRRVPYEQYF. In DNA, the CDR3 is TGCAGCGTTGAAGTTCGGAGAGTTCCCTACGAGCAGTACTTC.